This entry concerns a single T cell receptor (beta chain). Antigen specificity is unknown. This sample is part of a study of molecular identifiers for immune sequencing clone quantification. Broader study findings: Jurkat TCR RNA that was spiked in from one cell was reportedly detectable among some 1 million naive cells.

Methods described previously were used for bulk TCR libraries, and listed TCR primers were applied. TCRdb analysed the PCR reads with MiXCR anew, one entry per CDR3 protein. In the table there are roughly 93,000 distinct CDR3 sequences, 20% to 30% of which are singletons. The receptor was derived from a human donor in good health. Some libraries in this study had Jurkat cell RNA spiked in. Sequencing used naive CD8+ T cells from blood, with Jurkat cell RNA spiked in. Subset described: FACS-sorted CD8+CD4-CCR7+CD45RA+ naive T cells.

CDR3 sequence (DNA): TGTGCCAGCACGCACGGCGCAGGGGGGTGGAATTCACCCCTCCACTTT. It encodes CASTHGAGGWNSPLHF. The chain uses TRBV11-2 and TRBJ1-6, with 7 bases aligning to TRBD1. Germline V gene lookup returns CDR1 SGHAT and CDR2 FQNNGV. V lost 7 bases, J lost 7 bases, and 13 bases stayed unmatched. The CDR3 is 16 residues long.